This TCR beta chain emerged from a study of T cell responses to AZD1222 COVID-19 vaccine. Method: immunoSEQ multiplex PCR; TCRdb's copy keeps in-frame clones and lacks some. Seen here are about 97,000 clones, approximately 86% observed once, and the top ten hold 5%. This clone occurred a few times. This clonotype originated in an adult in good health. The input for sequencing was peripheral blood, taken on day 0 of AZD1222 vaccination.

As DNA, the CDR3 is TGTGCCAGCAGCGCCGCGCCCAGCGAGCAGTACTTC. This codes for CASSAAPSEQYF. J is TRBJ2-7 and V is TRBV7-2; no firm D call. Germline V CDR1 and CDR2: SGHTA, FQGNSA. The CDR3 sequence is 12 residues long. Trimming took off 5 bases at V and 6 bases at J, with 11 bases between the two ends.